This is a list of T cell receptor beta chains from one sample in a study. Using its own MiXCR run on the 5' RACE reads, TCRdb lists one record per CDR3 protein. The sample yields tens of thousands of distinct CDR3 sequences, less than 40% seen once. The sample consisted of tumor-infiltrating naive CD4+ T cells sorted from the breast tumor. Receptor source: a female donor with breast cancer. Each CDR3 is given with its conserved first and last residue. The D gene is left open where the match is weak. Size tells how often a clone was seen (once, few, many) or the class of an expanded clone, and some rows leave it out.

>TRBJ1-3|.|TRBD1|TRBV6-5
CASSYSVSQGARGNTIYF
TGTGCCAGCAGTTACTCGGTATCACAGGGGGCAAGGGGAAACACCATATATTTT
>TRBJ1-3|once|TRBD1|TRBV6-1
CATKEGGRNTIYF
TGTGCCACCAAGGAAGGGGGCCGAAACACCATATATTTT
>TRBJ2-5|.|.|TRBV4-1
CASSRVGYVSRETQYF
TGCGCCAGCAGCCGCGTCGGGTACGTGTCTCGAGAGACCCAGTACTTC
>TRBJ2-1|many|TRBD2|TRBV5-1
CASSSGSLEQFF
TGCGCCAGCAGTAGCGGGTCTCTTGAGCAGTTCTTC
>TRBJ1-4|.|.|TRBV3-1
CASSLIGQRPERLFF
TGTGCCAGCAGCCTAATTGGACAGCGACCCGAAAGACTGTTTTTT
>TRBJ2-5|.|TRBD1|TRBV6-5
CASRRQGGDQPQYF
TGTGCCAGCAGGAGACAGGGTGGAGATCAGCCCCAGTACTTC
>TRBJ2-1|many|.|TRBV27
CASSMGHPNEQFF
TGTGCCAGCAGTATGGGACATCCCAATGAGCAGTTCTTC
>TRBJ2-1|many|.|TRBV5-1
CASSLQKGGAIMQFF
TGCGCCAGCAGCCTTCAAAAGGGTGGGGCAATAATGCAGTTCTTC
>TRBJ2-7|.|.|TRBV7-2
CASIRGGTYEQYF
TGTGCCAGCATAAGGGGGGGGACTTACGAGCAGTACTTC
>TRBJ1-2|many|.|TRBV5-1
CASSLGYRSYGYTF
TGCGCCAGCAGCTTGGGTTACAGAAGCTATGGCTACACCTTC
>TRBJ1-2|medium-sized|TRBD1|TRBV29-1
CSVGTGTNYGYTF
TGCAGCGTAGGGACAGGCACTAACTATGGCTACACCTTC
>TRBJ2-1|.|TRBD2|TRBV20-1
CSARPGTSGRGEQFF
TGCAGTGCTAGGCCCGGGACTAGCGGGAGAGGGGAGCAGTTCTTC
>TRBJ2-1|.|TRBD2|TRBV6-6
CASRNSWTSGNEQFF
TGTGCCAGCAGAAACTCCTGGACTAGCGGGAATGAGCAGTTCTTC
>TRBJ2-1|medium-sized|TRBD2|TRBV20-1
CSARDPRGAGDEQFF
TGCAGTGCTAGAGACCCGCGGGGGGCCGGCGATGAGCAGTTCTTC
>TRBJ2-1|.|.|TRBV20-1
CSAREDTSSYNEQFF
TGCAGTGCTAGAGAGGACACGAGCTCCTACAATGAGCAGTTCTTC
>TRBJ2-1|.|.|TRBV24-1
CATSRGGTNEQFF
TGTGCCACCAGCCGGGGTGGGACAAATGAGCAGTTCTTC
>TRBJ2-1|.|.|TRBV6-5
CASRYTGRSYNEQFF
TGTGCCAGCAGGTACACAGGGAGGTCCTATAATGAGCAGTTCTTC
>TRBJ2-1|once|.|TRBV11-3
CASSLVLASTQFF
TGTGCCAGCAGCTTAGTGTTGGCTAGCACACAGTTCTTC
>TRBJ2-1|.|.|TRBV11-2
CASSLKGGGPHEQFF
TGTGCCAGCAGCCTTAAAGGGGGAGGGCCTCATGAGCAGTTCTTC
>TRBJ2-1|.|TRBD2|TRBV24-1
CATSDPVAGGPGEQFF
TGTGCCACCAGTGATCCTGTAGCGGGAGGTCCCGGTGAGCAGTTCTTC
>TRBJ2-1|many|TRBD2|TRBV20-1
CSAPDAAGGGNEQFF
TGCAGTGCCCCAGATGCAGCGGGAGGGGGCAATGAGCAGTTCTTC
>TRBJ1-1|few|.|TRBV6-6
CASSPRAADGEAFF
TGTGCCAGCAGCCCGAGGGCGGCCGACGGTGAAGCTTTCTTT
>TRBJ2-1|.|TRBD1|TRBV12-3/TRBV12-4
CASSPGTGGEYEQFF
TGTGCCAGCAGCCCCGGGACAGGGGGAGAGTATGAGCAGTTCTTC
>TRBJ2-1|medium-sized|.|TRBV5-1
CASSLSTYNEQFF
TGCGCCAGCAGCTTGTCAACCTACAATGAGCAGTTCTTC
>TRBJ1-5|many|TRBD1|TRBV20-1
CSAAPGGLNQPQHF
TGCAGTGCTGCCCCAGGGGGCCTTAATCAGCCCCAGCATTTT
>TRBJ1-5|medium-sized|.|TRBV12-3/TRBV12-4
CASSPRRWQPQHF
TGTGCCAGCAGCCCCCGCCGTTGGCAGCCCCAGCATTTT
>TRBJ2-4|.|.|TRBV6-5
CASSYKSTQYF
TGTGCCAGCAGTTACAAAAGCACTCAGTACTTC
>TRBJ1-6|.|.|TRBV9
CASSVRGAESPLHF
TGTGCCAGCAGCGTACGGGGGGCGGAATCACCCCTCCACTTT
>TRBJ2-3|.|.|TRBV6-6
CASSYGDGATDTQYF
TGTGCCAGCAGTTACGGGGACGGAGCCACAGATACGCAGTATTTT
>TRBJ2-7|medium-sized|.|TRBV10-1
CASSESGSYEQYF
TGCGCCAGCAGTGAGTCGGGATCCTACGAGCAGTACTTC
>TRBJ2-7|medium-sized|.|TRBV7-6
CASSLADPFYEQYF
TGTGCCAGCAGCTTAGCGGATCCTTTCTACGAGCAGTACTTC
>TRBJ2-1|many|TRBD1|TRBV5-1
CASSLRDSSNEQFF
TGCGCCAGCAGCTTGAGGGACAGTTCCAATGAGCAGTTCTTC
>TRBJ2-5|.|TRBD1|TRBV7-9
CASSSQGAPSETQYF
TGTGCCAGCAGCTCTCAGGGGGCCCCCTCGGAGACCCAGTACTTC
>TRBJ2-7|medium-sized|.|TRBV11-2
CASSLSSYEQYF
TGTGCCAGCAGCTTGAGCTCCTACGAGCAGTACTTC
>TRBJ2-1|few|TRBD2|TRBV11-2
CAGAVAGSYNEQFF
TGTGCCGGAGCAGTAGCGGGGTCCTACAATGAGCAGTTCTTC
>TRBJ2-7|medium-sized|TRBD2|TRBV18
CASSQGLAGIPYEQYF
TGTGCCAGCTCACAGGGACTAGCGGGCATACCGTACGAGCAGTACTTC
>TRBJ1-2|many|.|TRBV12-3/TRBV12-4
CASSLRYGYTF
TGTGCCAGCAGTTTACGATATGGCTACACCTTC
>TRBJ2-1|.|TRBD2|TRBV4-2
CASSSSTSALSHNGQFF
TGTGCCAGCAGCTCCTCGACTAGCGCCCTATCCCACAATGGGCAGTTCTTC
>TRBJ2-7|.|TRBD2|TRBV18
CASSFLAGDSEQYF
TGTGCCAGCTCATTCCTAGCGGGAGACAGCGAGCAGTACTTC
>TRBJ1-1|few|TRBD1|TRBV6-6
CASNGQENTEAFF
TGTGCCAGCAACGGACAGGAGAACACTGAAGCTTTCTTT
>TRBJ1-1|.|.|TRBV6-5
CASSVGHGVNTEDFF
TGTGCCAGCAGTGTTGGGCATGGGGTGAACACTGAAGATTTCTTT
>TRBJ1-1|.|.|TRBV18
CASSTSNSQNTEAFF
TGTGCCAGCTCAACTAGTAACAGCCAGAACACTGAAGCTTTCTTT
>TRBJ2-7|many|TRBD1|TRBV20-1
CSARDGQGLSEQYF
TGCAGTGCTAGGGACGGACAGGGGCTGAGCGAGCAGTACTTC
>TRBJ1-1|few|.|TRBV7-3
CASSLNRVSSEAFF
TGTGCCAGCAGCTTAAATCGCGTTAGTTCTGAAGCTTTCTTT
>TRBJ2-1|few|TRBD2|TRBV18
CASSGRERNEQFF
TGTGCCAGCTCCGGGCGGGAGAGGAATGAGCAGTTCTTC
>TRBJ2-6|medium-sized|.|TRBV10-3
CAISESTGSGANVLTF
TGTGCCATCAGTGAGTCTACAGGGTCCGGGGCCAACGTCCTGACTTTC
>TRBJ2-3|many|TRBD1|TRBV6-5
CASSERGPLTDTQYF
TGTGCCAGCAGTGAGAGGGGGCCGCTCACAGATACGCAGTATTTT
>TRBJ2-1|few|.|TRBV4-1
CASSQLLVGVSIF
TGCGCCAGCAGCCAACTGCTAGTTGGGGTGAGCATCTTC
>TRBJ1-1|many|.|TRBV5-5
CASSYAQLNTEAFF
TGTGCCAGCAGCTACGCTCAGCTTAACACTGAAGCTTTCTTT
>TRBJ1-2|few|.|TRBV5-1
CASSLAGVDGYTF
TGCGCCAGCAGCTTGGCGGGGGTGGATGGCTACACCTTC
>TRBJ2-1|once|.|TRBV6-5
CASSRRPGAINEQFF
TGTGCCAGCAGCCGCAGACCGGGGGCCATCAATGAGCAGTTCTTC
>TRBJ1-2|.|TRBD1|TRBV24-1
CATSDAGQPGGGGYTF
TGTGCCACCAGTGACGCGGGACAGCCCGGCGGAGGTGGCTACACCTTC
>TRBJ1-5|.|.|TRBV28
CASSTIRVQGQPQHF
TGTGCCAGCAGTACCATTAGGGTTCAGGGTCAGCCCCAGCATTTT
>TRBJ1-1|few|TRBD1|TRBV20-1
CSAEQGVDAFF
TGCAGTGCGGAACAGGGGGTTGACGCTTTCTTT
>TRBJ2-1|.|.|TRBV6-5
CASSKTYNEQFF
TGTGCCAGCAGTAAGACCTACAATGAGCAGTTCTTC
>TRBJ2-1|.|.|TRBV4-1
CASSPMGGPSYNEQFF
TGCGCCAGCAGCCCCATGGGAGGCCCATCCTACAATGAGCAGTTCTTC
>TRBJ2-7|many|TRBD2|TRBV6-4
CASRATSGSYEQYF
TGTGCCAGCAGAGCGACTAGCGGGAGCTACGAGCAGTACTTC
>TRBJ1-4|many|.|TRBV20-1
CSAPESRSTNEKLFF
TGCAGTGCACCCGAAAGCAGGTCAACTAATGAAAAACTGTTTTTT
>TRBJ1-4|many|.|TRBV15
CATSSKLRGVEKLFF
TGTGCCACCAGCAGTAAGCTGAGGGGAGTTGAAAAACTGTTTTTT